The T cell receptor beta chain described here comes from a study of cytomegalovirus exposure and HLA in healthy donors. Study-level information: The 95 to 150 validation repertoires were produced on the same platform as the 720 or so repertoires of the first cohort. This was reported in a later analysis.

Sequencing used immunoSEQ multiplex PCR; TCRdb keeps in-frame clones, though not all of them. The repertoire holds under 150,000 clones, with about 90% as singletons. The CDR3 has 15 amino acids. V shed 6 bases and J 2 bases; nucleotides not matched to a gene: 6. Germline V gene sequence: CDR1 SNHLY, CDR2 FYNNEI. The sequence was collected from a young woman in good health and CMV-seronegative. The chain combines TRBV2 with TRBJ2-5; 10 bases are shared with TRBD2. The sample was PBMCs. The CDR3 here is CASRAGTSAQETQYF. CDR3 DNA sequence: TGTGCCAGCAGAGCGGGGACTAGCGCTCAAGAGACCCAGTACTTC. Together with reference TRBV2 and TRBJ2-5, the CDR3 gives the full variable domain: EPEVTQTPSHQVTQMGQEVILRCVPISNHLYFYWYRQILGQKVEFLVSFYNNEISEKSEIFDDQFSVERPDGSNFTLKIRSTKLEDSAMYFCASRAGTSAQETQYFGPGTRLLVL.